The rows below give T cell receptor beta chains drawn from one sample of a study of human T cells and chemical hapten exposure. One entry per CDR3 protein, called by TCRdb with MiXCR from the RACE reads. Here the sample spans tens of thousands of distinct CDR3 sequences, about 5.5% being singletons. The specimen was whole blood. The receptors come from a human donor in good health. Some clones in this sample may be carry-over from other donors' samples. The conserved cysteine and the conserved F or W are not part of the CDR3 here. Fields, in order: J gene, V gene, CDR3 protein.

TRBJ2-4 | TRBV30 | AWTQKGYGDIQY
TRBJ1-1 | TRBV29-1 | SVELGRQTLGEAF
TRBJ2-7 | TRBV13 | ASSRAREGPYEQY
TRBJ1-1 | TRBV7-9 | ASSLPYTEAF
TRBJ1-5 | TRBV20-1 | SAIPRGQPQH
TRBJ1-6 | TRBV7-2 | ASSLYVNNSPLH
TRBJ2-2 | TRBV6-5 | ASSYSVTNTGELF
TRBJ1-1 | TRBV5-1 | ASSSDGMNTEAF
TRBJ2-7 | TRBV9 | ASSVGQGEQY
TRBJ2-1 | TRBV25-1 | ASSAGGAGRNEQF
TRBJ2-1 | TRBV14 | ASSQRDYNEQF
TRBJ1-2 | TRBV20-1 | SASPQGLDYGYT
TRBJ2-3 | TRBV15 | ATSRDTDTQY
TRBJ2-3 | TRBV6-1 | ASSEYELAGSTDTQY
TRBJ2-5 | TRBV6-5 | ASSWAGQAGETQY
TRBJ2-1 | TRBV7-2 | ASSLDQGTRF
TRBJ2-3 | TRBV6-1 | ASSVLGDTDTQY
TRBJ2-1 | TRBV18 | ANSPEGGFLSYNEQF
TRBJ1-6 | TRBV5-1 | ASSLAASNSPLH
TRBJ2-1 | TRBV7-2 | ASSPRWGRTYNEQF
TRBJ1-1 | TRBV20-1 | SARDIDTANTEAF
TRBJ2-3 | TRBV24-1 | ATSDEYTDTQY
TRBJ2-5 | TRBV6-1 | ASSEASGDQETQY
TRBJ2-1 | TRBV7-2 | ASSSGLGSRSYNEQF
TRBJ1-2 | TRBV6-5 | ASSQDRNYGYT
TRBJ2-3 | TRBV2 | ASTEGWAFTQY
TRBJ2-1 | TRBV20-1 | SYKPSLGTFSYNEQF
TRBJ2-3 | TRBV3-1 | ASSQADTQY
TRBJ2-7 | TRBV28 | ASSSGVGGTTYEQY
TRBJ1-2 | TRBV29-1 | SVPGGSSNYGYT
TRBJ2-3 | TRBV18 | ASSPEIAGQYTDTQY
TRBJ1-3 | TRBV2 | ASRYQGSGNTIY
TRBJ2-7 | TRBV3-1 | ASSSGTSAYEQY
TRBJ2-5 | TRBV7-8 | ASSFPPRGMETQY
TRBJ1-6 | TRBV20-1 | SAPDSKTYNSPLH
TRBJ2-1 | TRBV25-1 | ASRPGQGYNEQF
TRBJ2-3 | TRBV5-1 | ASSLGQPDTDTQY
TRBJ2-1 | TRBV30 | AWSVTSGHNEQF
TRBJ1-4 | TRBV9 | ASSVGEVGSDWEKLF
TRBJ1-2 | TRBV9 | ASSVDGRAHGGT
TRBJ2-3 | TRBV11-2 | ASSFTGQVPDTQY
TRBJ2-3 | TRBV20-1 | SAQGPDTQY
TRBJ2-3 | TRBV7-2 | ASSFTSGGGTDTQY
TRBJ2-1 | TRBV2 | ASSESSGRRNEQF
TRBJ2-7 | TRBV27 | ASSFRGAAIYEQY
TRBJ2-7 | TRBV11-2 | ASSLGGTGDQY
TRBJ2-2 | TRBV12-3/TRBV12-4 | ASSLGQDTGELF
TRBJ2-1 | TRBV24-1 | ATSAGTAPYNEQF
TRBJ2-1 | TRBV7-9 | ASSLASTKGF
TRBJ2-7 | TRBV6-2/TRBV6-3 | ASSSLGAVTYEQY
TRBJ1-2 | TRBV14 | ASSFRGAPSYGYT
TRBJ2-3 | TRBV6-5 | ASSWDRSTDTQY
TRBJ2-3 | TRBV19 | ASSPWTSGATDTQY
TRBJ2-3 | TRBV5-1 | ASSPGTADTQY
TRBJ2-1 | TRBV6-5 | ASRESGGSSYNEQF